This TCR beta chain was observed in a study of cytomegalovirus exposure and HLA in healthy donors (dated by TCRdb to about 2017). General notes on the study: In an earlier analysis of about 560 of the donors, 276 Gb of sequence data and just under 120 million unique TCR beta sequences from about 180 million T cells were reported. An early release covering roughly 640 HLA-typed donors comprised 300 to 350 gigabases of sequencing data and around 86 million unique TCR sequences. Among the roughly 400 genotyped donors, more than 70% belonged to the genetic ancestry cluster associated with self-reported Caucasian donors. The aim of the study was to test whether cataloging public T cell receptors could identify signatures of past pathogen exposure. The T cell repertoires of around 730 subjects were profiled by immunosequencing and related to cytomegalovirus serostatus. Along with the roughly 700-subject first cohort, a separate validation cohort of over a hundred different subjects was used. The study combined high-throughput TCR immunosequencing, statistical association of individual TCRs with disease status, and machine learning to predict cytomegalovirus infection status. A later analysis re-examined previously published TCR beta repertoires from 500 to 700 donors and added high-resolution HLA genotyping to investigate patterns of TCR occurrence. In the later analysis, no new phenotypic data were used to find candidate immune exposures; instead, reliance was placed on TCR beta sequences and their occurrence across donors. To decide whether each TCR beta V gene segment behaved as functional or pseudogenic, an earlier analysis of 587 of the donors relied on high-throughput TCR beta sequencing. Donor age, sex, ethnicity and CMV serostatus were compiled alongside the repertoire data. In a later genetic analysis, genome-wide SNP genotypes for about three fifths of the roughly 670 donors were used, and that subset was treated as a discovery cohort. Every repertoire in the discovery cohort had been generated on one and the same sequencing platform. Class I and class II HLA loci were covered by the typing at four-digit resolution. Typing coverage differed by locus: A, B, C, DRB1 and DQB1 were typed in roughly 620-630 donors, DQA1 in 500 to 550, DPA1 in some 610, and DPB1 in approximately 450. Four or five DR-DQ haplotypes were handled as single units for association and clustering because linkage in the cohort was strong. On average, roughly 250,000 unique TCR beta nucleotide sequences were sequenced per donor among a few hundred genotyped donors of the cohort, with about 19% of those sequences being non-productive.

In the case of this clone: Its binding antigen is unknown. Base qualities are not recorded, but no much larger clone differs from it by a single base.

The method behind the library was the immunoSEQ multiplex PCR assay. For the multiplex PCR, a mixture combining 60 forward primers for TCR Vbeta segments and 13 reverse primers for TCR Jbeta segments was used. The CDR3 region of rearranged TCR beta genes was amplified from genomic DNA by a multiplex PCR assay. On the Illumina HiSeq System, the amplified TCR beta libraries were sequenced as 87-base-pair reads. In the paper's pipeline: A later analysis tallied 80 million to 95 million unique TCR beta chains across the 600 to 700 repertoires, and about 12 million of those chains were shared by two or more donors. Raw reads were error-corrected and collapsed into unique sequences with a nearest-neighbor algorithm that merged closely related sequences to remove PCR and sequencing errors. CDR3 sequences were aligned to IMGT reference sequences to assign V, D and J gene segments. For a sequence to be retained, a match of at least six nucleotides was required to both a V gene segment and a J gene segment. A rearrangement counted as productive if the CDR3 had no stop codons and remained in frame with V and J, and every other rearrangement counted as non-productive. Following IMGT convention, CDR3 was defined as the stretch from the second conserved V-encoded cysteine to the conserved J-encoded phenylalanine. In an earlier analysis of 550 to 650 of the donors, sequences lacking an unambiguous match to a single V gene segment were excluded. An earlier analysis of about 600 of the donors called V segments functional above 56.7% productive rearrangements and segregating when the between-donor standard deviation exceeded 5%. A statistical classification framework was developed to diagnose cytomegalovirus status using the catalog of TCR beta chain sequences. In a later analysis, V and J genes were assigned by comparing TCR nucleotide sequences against IMGT/GENE-DB human TR gene sequences. A later analysis assigned CDR3 sequences and most-parsimonious VDJ recombination scenarios with the TCRdist pipeline. In a later analysis, each TCR beta chain was defined by its CDR3 amino acid sequence together with its V-gene family, and reads without a unique V-gene family were excluded. To address suspected cross-contamination and a sequencing artifact, a later analysis removed around 600 highly shared, low-generation-probability nucleotide sequences. For each public chain, a later analysis derived a clonal expansion index from normalized ranks of inferred template counts within each repertoire. Generation probabilities in a later analysis came from a VDJ recombination model fitted to out-of-frame rearrangements, and those results were checked against IGoR. In a later analysis, TCR-TCR, TCR-HLA and TCR-CMV co-occurrence was scored with hypergeometric tests, and a repertoire-size bias correction was applied to TCR pairs. False discovery rates were estimated in a later analysis by permuting HLA or CMV assignments 20 times. In a later analysis, co-occurring TCRs were grouped using DBSCAN, and TCRdist sequence similarity was added for clustering within HLA-allele-positive subsets. Repertoires with fewer than 30,000 or more than 120,000 public chains, plus five repertoires with anomalous nucleotide sharing, were excluded from co-occurrence clustering. TCRdb obtained this table from immuneACCESS and retained in-frame rearrangements with V and J assigned. These tables miss some clones; where compared with another copy, unresolved V genes account for less than half of the shortfall, and the remainder is unexplained. V and J calls and clone size are given by that table; D and trimming were obtained from the DNA. This sample lists more than 150,000 clones; 82% were detected once. The biggest ten clones account for around 6.6% of the sample.

The cohort consisted of hundreds of healthy bone marrow donors. Cohort members were all nominally healthy when sampled, although unrecorded immune exposures were likely present. The donor was CMV seropositive and was included in the group of 250 to 300 seropositive cohort members. Every donor gave a peripheral blood sample, and the peripheral blood mononuclear cells from that sample were used for TCR beta sequencing. The Qiagen DNeasy Blood Extraction Kit was used to extract genomic DNA from the blood cell samples. Beyond this particular receptor, the publication reports: The study listed 150 to 200 TCR beta chains as associated with cytomegalovirus. A later genetic analysis reported fewer N-insertions in productive TCRs among donors in an Asian-associated ancestry cluster than the approximately 670-donor mean. A later analysis found that most CMV-associated TCR beta chains appeared HLA-restricted, with HLA associations seemingly driven largely by CMV exposure. Roughly uniform sequencing depth across donors was assumed in presence/absence analyses, although this assumption may not hold. When HLA alleles, especially DR and DQ, strongly co-occurred, TCR associations were difficult to assign to individual alleles. According to a later analysis, TCR association rates differed among HLA loci, with DRB1 alleles showing the most associated TCRs and HLA-C alleles showing the fewest. V-gene and J-gene trimming of TCR beta chains was associated with a missense DCLRE1C variant in a later genetic analysis, and the association was replicated in an independent cohort. Several of the top co-occurrence clusters appeared to be linked to parvovirus B19, influenza, CMV and Epstein-Barr virus, according to a later analysis. The classifier was reported to diagnose cytomegalovirus status with high specificity and sensitivity in both the original cohort and the validation cohort. Specific HLA alleles were associated with over 15,000 TCR beta sequences at a false discovery rate of 0.05 in a later analysis. For the cohort, immune exposure information was limited to CMV serostatus. Because some donors lacked HLA typing at each locus, the association tests relied only on the typed subset. The sequencing pipeline was judged likely to have produced a cluster of highly shared sequence variants as a technical artifact. The cohort was sequenced for TCR beta chains only, and without alpha or paired-chain data the features that could be detected were limited. In an earlier analysis of 587 of the donors, most TCR beta V segments appeared in productive rearrangements about 87% or about 30% of the time, broadly matching IMGT annotations. Because counts were too low, approximately 15 rarely observed V segments, including chromosome 9 orphons, were excluded from the earlier analysis of about 500 of the donors. In vitro tests confirmed that a few of the cytomegalovirus-associated TCR beta chains recognize cytomegalovirus antigens. Most TCR sequences were seen in very few donors, while some public TCRs were found in many individuals. Linkage disequilibrium might explain the correlated functional status among segregating V segments, but an unknown experimental factor could not be ruled out. A further reported finding was that TCR beta sequences accurately predicted the HLA-A and HLA-B alleles for most subjects in the first cohort. The authors suggested that the approach could potentially be extended to other disease states and immunological phenotypes. Compared with equally common non-associated chains, HLA-associated TCR beta chains in a later analysis were more clonally expanded and had lower generation probabilities.

The receptor was derived from a woman in her 50s in good health and CMV-seropositive. Sequences were obtained from PBMCs.

The bases are TGTGCCAGCAGCTTTTCGAGGGGGACTGAAGCTTTCTTT. Translated, it gives CASSFSRGTEAFF. The chain joins TRBV14 to TRBJ1-1, and TRBD1 may be the D gene, going by 6 matching bases. V is reduced by 5 bases and J by 5 bases, leaving a spacing of 12 bases between them. In the germline V gene, CDR1 corresponds to SGHDN and CDR2 to FVKESK. The CDR3 runs 13 residues from the cysteine to the phenylalanine. The DNA shown is the 39-base CDR3, in frame from base 1.